The entry below describes one T cell receptor beta chain. Antigen unknown. The data were obtained in a study of shared clonotypes between healthy human individuals. Study summary: The donor pool was made up of a couple of women and three men aged 18 to 49.

Overall study results and limits: The genetic and exposure-history diversity represented was limited by few donors.

With 8 bases clipped from V and 4 bases from J, the junction kept 11 bases outside the gene matches. The CDR3 has 16 amino acids. Germline CDR1 and CDR2: SQVTM and ANQGSEA. Sorted-subset replicate PCR reactions contained 200 to 250 ng DNA, corresponding to around 30,000 T cell genomes. Sequenced by immunoSEQ multiplex PCR; TCRdb stores in-frame clones only, minus some. The repertoire holds some 1,900,000 clones, with approximately 94% as singletons. Only CD45RO-negative cells positively selected for CCR7 counted as naive CD8 cells, so terminally differentiated effector memory CD45RA+ cells were excluded.

The origin of this receptor is a man younger than 35 in good health. V is TRBV29-1 and J is TRBJ2-1; 13 nucleotides agree with TRBD2. What was sequenced was naive CD8+ T cells sorted from blood. Written as DNA, the CDR3 is TGCAGCCAAGGGACTAGCGGGGAGTCTCTTTACAATGAGCAGTTCTTC. Translating it yields CSQGTSGESLYNEQFF.